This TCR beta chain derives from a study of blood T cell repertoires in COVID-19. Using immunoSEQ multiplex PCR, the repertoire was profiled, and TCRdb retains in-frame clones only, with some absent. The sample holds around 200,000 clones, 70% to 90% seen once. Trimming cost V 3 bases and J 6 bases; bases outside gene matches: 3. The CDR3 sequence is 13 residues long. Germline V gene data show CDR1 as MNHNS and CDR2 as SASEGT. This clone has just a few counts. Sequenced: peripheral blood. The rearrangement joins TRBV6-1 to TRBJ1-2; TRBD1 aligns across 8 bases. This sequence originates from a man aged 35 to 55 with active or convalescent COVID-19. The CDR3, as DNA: TGTGCCAGCAGTGATAGGACAGGGAATGGCTACACCTTC. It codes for CASSDRTGNGYTF.